Following are 2 T cell receptor beta chains from one sample sequenced in a study of control samples from healthy donors and cancer patients. Generated by immunoSEQ multiplex PCR, the TCRdb table keeps only in-frame clones and is missing some. This sample yields 100,000 to 150,000 clones, of which roughly 90% are seen a single time; approximately 2.2% belongs to the top ten. The sample was blood. These receptors originate from a woman in her forties or fifties in good health.

V gene TRBV11-3 combines with J gene TRBJ2-2, with D maybe TRBD1 (6 bases). This CDR3 contains 14 residues. Per germline, CDR1 SGHNT and CDR2 YENEEA. V was pared by 5 bases and J by 4 bases, with 11 bases between. The CDR3, as DNA: TGTGCCAGCAGCCCGATACAGGGCACCGGGGAGCTGTTTTTT. Translation: CASSPIQGTGELFF.

This chain links TRBV5-1 with TRBJ2-7; unclear D gene. V was cut by 3 bases and J by 4 bases, with 11 bases left in between. Germline V gives CDR1 SGHRS, CDR2 YFSETQ. The CDR3 runs to 13 residues. CDR3 coding DNA: TGCGCCAGCAGCTCCGGGTCTTCTTACGAGCAGTACTTC. It encodes CASSSGSSYEQYF.